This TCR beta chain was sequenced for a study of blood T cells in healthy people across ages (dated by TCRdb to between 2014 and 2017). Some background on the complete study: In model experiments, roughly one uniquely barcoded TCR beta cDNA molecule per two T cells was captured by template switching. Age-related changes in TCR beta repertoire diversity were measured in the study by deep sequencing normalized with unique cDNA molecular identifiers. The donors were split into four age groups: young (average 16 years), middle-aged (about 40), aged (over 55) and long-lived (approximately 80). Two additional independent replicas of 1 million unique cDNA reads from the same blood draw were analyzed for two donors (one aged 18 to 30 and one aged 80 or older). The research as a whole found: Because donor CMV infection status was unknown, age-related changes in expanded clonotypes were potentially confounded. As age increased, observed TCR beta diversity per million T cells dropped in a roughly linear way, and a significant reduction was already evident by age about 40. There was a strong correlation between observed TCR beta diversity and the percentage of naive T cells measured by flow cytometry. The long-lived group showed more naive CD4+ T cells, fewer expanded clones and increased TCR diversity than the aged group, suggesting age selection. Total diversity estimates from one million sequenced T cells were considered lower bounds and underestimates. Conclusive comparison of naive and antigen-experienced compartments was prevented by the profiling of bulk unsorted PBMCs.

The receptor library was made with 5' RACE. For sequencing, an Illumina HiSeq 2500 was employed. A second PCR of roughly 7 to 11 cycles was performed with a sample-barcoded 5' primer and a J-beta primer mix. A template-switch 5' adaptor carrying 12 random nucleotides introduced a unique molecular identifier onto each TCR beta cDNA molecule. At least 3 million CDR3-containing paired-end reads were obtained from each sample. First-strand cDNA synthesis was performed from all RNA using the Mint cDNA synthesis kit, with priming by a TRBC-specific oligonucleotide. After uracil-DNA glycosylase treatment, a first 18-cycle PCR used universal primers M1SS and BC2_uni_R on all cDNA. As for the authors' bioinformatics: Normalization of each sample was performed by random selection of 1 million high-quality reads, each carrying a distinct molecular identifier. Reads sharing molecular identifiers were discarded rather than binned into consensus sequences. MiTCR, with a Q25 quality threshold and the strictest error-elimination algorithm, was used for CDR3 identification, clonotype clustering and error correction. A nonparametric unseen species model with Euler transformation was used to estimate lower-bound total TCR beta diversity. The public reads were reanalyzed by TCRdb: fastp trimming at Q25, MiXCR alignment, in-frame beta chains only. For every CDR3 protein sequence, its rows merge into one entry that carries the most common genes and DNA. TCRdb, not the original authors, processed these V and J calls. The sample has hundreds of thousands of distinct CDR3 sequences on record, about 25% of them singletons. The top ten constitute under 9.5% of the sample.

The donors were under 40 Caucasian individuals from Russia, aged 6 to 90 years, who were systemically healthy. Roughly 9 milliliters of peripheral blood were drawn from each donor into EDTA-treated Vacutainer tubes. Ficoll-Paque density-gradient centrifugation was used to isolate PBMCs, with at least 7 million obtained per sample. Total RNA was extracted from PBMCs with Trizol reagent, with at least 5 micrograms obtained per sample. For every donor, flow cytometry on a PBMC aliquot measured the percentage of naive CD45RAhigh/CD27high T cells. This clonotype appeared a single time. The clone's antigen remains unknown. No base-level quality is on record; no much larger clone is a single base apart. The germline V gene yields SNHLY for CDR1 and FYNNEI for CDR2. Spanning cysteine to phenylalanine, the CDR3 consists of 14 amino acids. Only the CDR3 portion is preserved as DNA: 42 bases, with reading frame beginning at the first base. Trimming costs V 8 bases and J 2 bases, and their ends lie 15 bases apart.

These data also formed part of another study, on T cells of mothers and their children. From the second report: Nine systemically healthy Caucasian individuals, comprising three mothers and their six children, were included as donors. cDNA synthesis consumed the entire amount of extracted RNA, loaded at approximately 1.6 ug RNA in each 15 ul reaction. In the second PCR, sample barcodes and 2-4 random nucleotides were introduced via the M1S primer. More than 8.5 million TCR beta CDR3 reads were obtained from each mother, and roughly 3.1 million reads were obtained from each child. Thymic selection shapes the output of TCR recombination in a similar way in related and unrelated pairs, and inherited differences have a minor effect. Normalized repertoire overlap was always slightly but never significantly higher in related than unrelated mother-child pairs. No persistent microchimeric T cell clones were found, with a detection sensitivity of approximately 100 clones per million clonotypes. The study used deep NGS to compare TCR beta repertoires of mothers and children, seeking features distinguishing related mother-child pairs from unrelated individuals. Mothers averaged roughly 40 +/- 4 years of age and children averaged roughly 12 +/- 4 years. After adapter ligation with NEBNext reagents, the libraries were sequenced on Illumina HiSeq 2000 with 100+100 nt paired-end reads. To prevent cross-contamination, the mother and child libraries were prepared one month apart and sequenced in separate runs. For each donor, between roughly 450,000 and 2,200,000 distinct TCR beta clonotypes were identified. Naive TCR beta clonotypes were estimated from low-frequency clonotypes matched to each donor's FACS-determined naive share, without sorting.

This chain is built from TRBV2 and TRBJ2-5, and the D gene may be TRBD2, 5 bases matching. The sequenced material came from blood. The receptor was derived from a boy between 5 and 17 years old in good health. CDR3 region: CASVKERIQETQYF. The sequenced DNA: TGTGCCAGCGTGAAGGAGCGGATACAAGAGACCCAGTACTTC.